These 28 T cell receptor beta chains came from one sample sequenced in a study of graft-versus-host responses after intestinal transplantation. Repertoires were generated with immunoSEQ multiplex PCR, while TCRdb's copy carries only in-frame clones and drops some. The table shows around 39,000 clones, with around 92% occurring only once. The starting material was PBMCs, obtained around 270 days after transplant. These receptors were collected from a human patient who received an intestinal transplant, so some T cells may come from the graft donor.

The table lists this clone with a count of one. The rearrangement joins TRBV19 to TRBJ1-5; TRBD1 aligns across 7 bases. J lost 1 base, V lost 4 bases, and 4 bases had no gene match. Germline CDR1 and CDR2: LNHDA and SQIVND (reference sequence). The CDR3 sequence is 15 residues long. This CDR3 is CASSKTGRSNQPQHF. In DNA form, the CDR3 reads TGTGCCAGTAGTAAGACAGGGAGAAGCAATCAGCCCCAGCATTTT.

The V and J genes are TRBV5-1 and TRBJ2-5, with 8 bases identical to TRBD1. V shed 0 bases, J shed 0 bases, and the junction held 1 base outside the gene matches. Germline CDR1 SGHRS, CDR2 YFSETQ. This CDR3 region has 15 residues. Here the CDR3 DNA reads TGCGCCAGCAGCTTGGGACAGGGGCACCAAGAGACCCAGTACTTC. Its translation: CASSLGQGHQETQYF.

V and J are TRBV18 and TRBJ2-7; TRBD2 might be the D (6 bases). This CDR3 contains 15 residues. The V gene's germline CDR1 is KGHSH and CDR2 LQKENI. V lost 3 bases and J 3 bases, leaving 15 bases between the germline ends. The CDR3 loop reads CASSPGYGGIYEQYF. The CDR3 nucleotides are TGTGCCAGCTCACCGGGATATGGCGGGATCTACGAGCAGTACTTC.

The chain recombines TRBV12-5 with TRBJ2-1; 11 bases match TRBD2. This CDR3 contains 14 residues. Trimming removed 6 bases from V and 10 bases from J; junction bases left unmatched: 8. CDR1 and CDR2 (germline): LGHNT, FRNRAP. CDR3 in amino acids: CASGKTSGVQEQFF. CDR3 DNA: TGTGCTAGTGGCAAGACTAGCGGGGTACAGGAGCAGTTCTTC.

This chain uses TRBV6-6 with TRBJ1-4; D is ambiguous. Trimming cost V 2 bases and J 6 bases, with 10 bases left between them. Germline lookup yields CDR1 MNHNY and CDR2 SVGAGI (reference sequence). This CDR3 contains 14 residues. The CDR3 here is CASSYGSVYEKLFF. The CDR3 DNA sequence: TGTGCCAGCAGTTACGGCTCCGTGTATGAAAAACTGTTTTTT.

This chain uses TRBV7-8 with TRBJ1-2; D is uncertain. The CDR3 length is 15 residues. CDR1 is SGHVS, CDR2 FQNEAQ, per germline. V lost 5 bases and J lost 6, with 19 bases in between. For the CDR3, the DNA is TGTGCCAGCAGCCCTCCGGGGAGCGCCCGGGATGGCTACACCTTC. It yields the protein CASSPPGSARDGYTF.

The V call is TRBV7-9, the J call TRBJ2-5, with D maybe TRBD1 (7 bases). The CDR3 is made up of 16 amino acids. Germline-derived CDR1 and CDR2 are SEHNR and FQNEAQ (reference sequence). V was shortened by 5 bases and J by 6 bases, with 22 bases between the two germline ends. The CDR3 DNA is TGTGCCAGCAGCCCAGGGAGGCAACAGGGGATACAGACCCAGTACTTC. It encodes CASSPGRQQGIQTQYF.

This chain joins TRBV4-1 and TRBJ1-6; a possible D gene is TRBD1 (6 bases). The V gene's germline CDR1 is MGHRA and CDR2 YSYEKL. The V gene lost 5 bases and the J gene lost 7 bases, with 9 bases spanning the gap. This CDR3 comprises 13 residues. The CDR3 sequence: CASSDRPNSPLHF. Here the CDR3 DNA reads TGCGCCAGCAGCGACAGGCCAAATTCACCCCTCCACTTT.

The chain is built from TRBV29-1 and TRBJ1-2; D is uncertain. The CDR3 contains 16 residues. The germline V gene encodes CDR1 SQVTM and CDR2 ANQGSEA. Trimming cost V 0 bases and J 0 bases, with 14 bases left between them. The CDR3: CSVEDPWAVANYGYTF. The CDR3, as DNA: TGCAGCGTTGAAGATCCATGGGCAGTAGCTAACTATGGCTACACCTTC.

This chain joins TRBV6-5 and TRBJ1-2; D may be TRBD1 (6 bases). CDR3 length: 13 amino acids. V was trimmed by 6 bases and J by 4 bases, leaving 12 bases between them. CDR1 and CDR2 (germline): MNHEY, SVGAGI. Here the CDR3 reads CASSPTGVYGYTF. In DNA, the CDR3 is TGTGCCAGCAGCCCGACAGGAGTCTATGGCTACACCTTC.

This chain connects TRBV5-6 to TRBJ2-3; maybe TRBD1 (5 bases). Germline CDR1 SGHDT, CDR2 YYEEEE. The CDR3 loop spans 15 amino acids. The germline V and J ends were trimmed by 0 bases and 2 bases, with 10 bases remaining between them. The DNA for the CDR3 is TGTGCCAGCAGCTTGGACGCAGGGAACACAGATACGCAGTATTTT. Protein product: CASSLDAGNTDTQYF.

The V call is TRBV5-4, the J call TRBJ1-6; D is unclear. Germline V gene lookup returns CDR1 SGHNT and CDR2 YYREEE (reference sequence). V was pared by 4 bases and J by 9 bases, with 11 bases between. CDR3 length: 13 amino acids. The CDR3 DNA follows: TGTGCCAGCAGCCCGGCCACCCTTTCACCCCTCCACTTT. This codes for CASSPATLSPLHF. Combining the CDR3 with reference TRBV5-4 and TRBJ1-6 gives the whole variable domain ETGVTQSPTHLIKTRGQQVTLRCSSQSGHNTVSWYQQALGQGPQFIFQYYREEENGRGNFPPRFSGLQFPNYSSELNVNALELDDSALYLCASSPATLSPLHFGNGTRLTVT.

CDR3 DNA: TGTGCCAGCAGTTACTCGCTCGGGGAGGCAGATACGCAGTATTTT. It encodes CASSYSLGEADTQYF. The V call is TRBV6-5, the J call TRBJ2-3, with D possibly being TRBD2 (6 bases). The germline V and J ends were trimmed by 0 bases and 4 bases, with 11 bases remaining between them. Per the germline V gene, CDR1 is MNHEY and CDR2 is SVGAGI. This CDR3 has 15 residues.

The chain couples TRBV4-1 to TRBJ2-3; D call uncertain. The V end lost 3 bases, the J end lost 6 bases, and 31 bases lay between the germline ends. The CDR3 sequence is 20 residues long. CDR1 and CDR2 (germline): MGHRA, YSYEKL. CDR3 protein: CASSHNPQRIVRRQRDTQYF. In nucleotides, the CDR3 is TGCGCCAGCAGCCACAACCCTCAGAGAATAGTACGGCGTCAGAGGGATACGCAGTATTTT.

In its sample, this clone was seen once. This chain uses TRBV5-4 with TRBJ1-2; weak D call: TRBD1 (5 bases). Between the trimmed V and J ends, which lost 4 bases and 2 bases, there was a span of 18 bases. CDR3 size: 16 residues. The germline V gene encodes CDR1 SGHNT and CDR2 YYREEE (reference sequence). The CDR3, as DNA: TGTGCCAGCAGCCTCACAATACAGGTACCGAACTATGGCTACACCTTC. Residues: CASSLTIQVPNYGYTF.

The CDR3 sequence: CASTGRTGELFF. CDR3 nucleotides: TGTGCCAGCACTGGACGGACCGGGGAGCTGTTTTTT. The V call is TRBV27, the J call TRBJ2-2; D not resolved. Germline assignment: CDR1 MNHEY and CDR2 SMNVEV (reference sequence). V gave up 7 bases and J gave up 5 bases, with 8 bases separating them. The CDR3 loop spans 12 amino acids.

This clone has only a few counts. The chain couples TRBV4-2 to TRBJ1-2; no clear D. This CDR3 has 15 residues. Per germline, CDR1 LGHNA and CDR2 YNFKEQ. The V and J ends lost 0 bases and 2 bases respectively, with 10 bases between them. CDR3 in amino acids: CASSQEDTQNYGYTF. CDR3 bases: TGTGCCAGCAGCCAAGAAGACACTCAGAACTATGGCTACACCTTC.

This chain joins TRBV6-1 and TRBJ2-2; D gene unclear. The CDR3 contains 11 residues. CDR1 is MNHNS and CDR2 is SASEGT in the germline V gene. Trimming left V 6 bases short and J 4 bases short, with 3 bases between. CDR3 sequence (DNA): TGTGCCAGCAGGAGCACCGGGGAGCTGTTTTTT. Its translation: CASRSTGELFF.

V and J are TRBV6-1 and TRBJ2-5; D ambiguous. The CDR3 covers 14 residues. The V gene lost 3 bases and the J gene lost 5 bases, with 13 bases spanning the gap. CDR1 and CDR2 (germline): MNHNS, SASEGT. CDR3 coding DNA: TGTGCCAGCAGTGAGCGTAGGCGGTTGGAGACCCAGTACTTC. Amino acids: CASSERRRLETQYF.

The chain employs TRBV12-5 and TRBJ2-3; D uncertain. The CDR3 consists of 16 residues. The V gene lost 2 bases and the J gene lost 2 bases, with 14 bases spanning the gap. CDR1 is LGHNT, CDR2 FRNRAP, per germline. The CDR3: CASGLSTFHYTDTQYF. CDR3 nucleotide sequence: TGTGCTAGTGGTTTGAGTACTTTTCACTACACAGATACGCAGTATTTT.

This clone has just a few counts. V and J are TRBV7-6 and TRBJ1-1; no reliable D call. Germline values: CDR1 SGHVS, CDR2 FNYEAQ. Between the trimmed V and J ends, which lost 5 bases and 0 bases, there was a span of 7 bases. The CDR3 loop spans 13 amino acids. The CDR3 loop is CASSLEMNTEAFF. For the CDR3, the DNA is TGTGCCAGCAGCCTGGAGATGAACACTGAAGCTTTCTTT.

CDR3 nucleotide sequence: TGTGCCAGCTCGCGGACCCCGATGGATACGCAGTATTTT. Residues: CASSRTPMDTQYF. The V call is TRBV7-7, the J call TRBJ2-3, with unresolved D. CDR1 is SSHAT, CDR2 FNYEAQ, per germline (reference sequence). The CDR3 is 13 amino acids. Deletions cut 8 bases from V and 6 bases from J, with 15 bases between.

The chain couples TRBV7-9 to TRBJ2-2; tentatively, D is TRBD1 (5 bases). Between the trimmed V and J ends, which lost 5 bases and 3 bases, there was a span of 13 bases. This CDR3 has 15 residues. CDR1 is SEHNR, CDR2 FQNEAQ, per germline (reference sequence). CDR3 in DNA: TGTGCCAGCAGCGTAGGGGTCACCTACACCGGGGAGCTGTTTTTT. Protein product: CASSVGVTYTGELFF.

The rearrangement links TRBV6-5 to TRBJ1-1; the D gene is possibly TRBD1 (6 bases). The CDR3 consists of 13 residues. Germline V gives CDR1 MNHEY, CDR2 SVGAGI. V dropped 7 bases and J dropped 4 bases, with 13 bases sitting between them. CDR3 sequence reads: CASTDRGGTEAFF. The CDR3 bases are TGTGCCAGCACCGACCGAGGGGGCACTGAAGCTTTCTTT.

V usage is TRBV19 and J usage is TRBJ2-3; the D gene is possibly TRBD2 (6 bases). V lost 2 bases, J lost 0 bases, and 18 bases lay in between. This CDR3 region has 18 residues. CDR1 and CDR2 from the germline V gene are LNHDA and SQIVND (reference sequence). DNA for the CDR3: TGTGCCAGTAGTATAAGTCGGCAGGGACGGGGGAGCACAGATACGCAGTATTTT. It codes for CASSISRQGRGSTDTQYF.

The chain has TRBV9 and TRBJ1-1; D is unclear. The germline V and J ends were trimmed by 1 base and 5 bases, with 9 bases remaining between them. CDR3 length equals 13 residues. CDR1 and CDR2 (germline): SGDLS, YYNGEE. CDR3 residues: CASSVSGRTEAFF. Written as DNA, the CDR3 is TGTGCCAGCAGCGTATCGGGGAGAACTGAAGCTTTCTTT. The full variable domain, its missing parts supplied by reference TRBV9 and TRBJ1-1, is DSGVTQTPKHLITATGQRVTLRCSPRSGDLSVYWYQQSLDQGLQFLIQYYNGEERAKGNILERFSAQQFPDLHSELNLSSLELGDSALYFCASSVSGRTEAFFGQGTRLTVV.

The chain recombines TRBV6-1 with TRBJ1-1; D not resolved. Trimming pared 5 bases from V and 0 bases from J, leaving 10 bases between. The germline CDR1 and CDR2 sequences are MNHNS and SASEGT. This CDR3 is 14 amino acids long. The CDR3 DNA is TGTGCCAGCAGTACCACAGTAGTGAACACTGAAGCTTTCTTT. Protein: CASSTTVVNTEAFF.

The CDR3 is CASREGSYNEQFF. CDR3 bases: TGTGCCAGCAGGGAGGGCTCCTACAATGAGCAGTTCTTC. J is TRBJ2-1 and V is TRBV2; D might be TRBD2 (6 bases). V lost 6 bases and J 0 bases, leaving 6 bases between the germline ends. In germline, CDR1 is SNHLY, CDR2 FYNNEI. The CDR3 spans 13 residues.